This paragraph covers one T cell receptor (beta chain) sequence. What it recognizes is unknown. TCRdb re-called the multiplex PCR reads with MiXCR, one entry per CDR3 protein. The repertoire holds 180,000 or so distinct CDR3 sequences, 31% seen once, with 4.3% in the top ten. These data originate in a study of breast tumors, draining lymph nodes, adjacent tissues. Study findings and constraints: Tumor T cell lymph node origin was a supported hypothesis, not proven. Tumor repertoires ranked between lymph nodes and nontumor tissue in diversity, with V and J gene preferences. Tumor and nontumor repertoires were significantly more similar in luminal-like than in basal-like breast cancer. Most tumor T cells seemingly derive from lymph node, then expand in tumor.

The lymph nodes were axillary draining lymph nodes from breast cancer patients. The source is a female donor with breast cancer. Some clones in this sample may be carry-over from other donors' samples. The sample taken for sequencing was axillary lymph node tissue.

The DNA of the CDR3 is TGTGCCACCAGTCCCAGGGCCCAAGAGACCCAGCATTTT. This translates into CATSPRAQETQHF. The chain joins TRBV15 to TRBJ1-5, with D perhaps matching TRBD1 (5 bases). This CDR3 comprises 13 residues. The germline CDR1 and CDR2 sequences are LNHNV and YYDKDF (reference sequence). Trimming took off 6 bases at V and 11 bases at J, with 17 bases between the two ends.